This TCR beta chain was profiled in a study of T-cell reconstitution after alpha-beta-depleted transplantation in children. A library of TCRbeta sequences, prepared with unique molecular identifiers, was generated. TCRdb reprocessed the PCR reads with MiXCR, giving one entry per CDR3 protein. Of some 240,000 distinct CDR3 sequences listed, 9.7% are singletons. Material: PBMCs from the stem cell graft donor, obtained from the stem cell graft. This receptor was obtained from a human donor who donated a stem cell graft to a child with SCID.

Here the CDR3 reads CASSQGTGSGGYTF. DNA of the CDR3: TGTGCCAGCAGCCAAGGAACCGGTTCGGGCGGCTACACCTTC. V is TRBV3-1 and J is TRBJ1-2, with D unresolved. CDR3 length: 14 residues. V shed 1 base and J shed 8 bases, with 14 bases lying between them. CDR1 LGHDT and CDR2 YNNKEL come from the germline V gene (reference sequence).